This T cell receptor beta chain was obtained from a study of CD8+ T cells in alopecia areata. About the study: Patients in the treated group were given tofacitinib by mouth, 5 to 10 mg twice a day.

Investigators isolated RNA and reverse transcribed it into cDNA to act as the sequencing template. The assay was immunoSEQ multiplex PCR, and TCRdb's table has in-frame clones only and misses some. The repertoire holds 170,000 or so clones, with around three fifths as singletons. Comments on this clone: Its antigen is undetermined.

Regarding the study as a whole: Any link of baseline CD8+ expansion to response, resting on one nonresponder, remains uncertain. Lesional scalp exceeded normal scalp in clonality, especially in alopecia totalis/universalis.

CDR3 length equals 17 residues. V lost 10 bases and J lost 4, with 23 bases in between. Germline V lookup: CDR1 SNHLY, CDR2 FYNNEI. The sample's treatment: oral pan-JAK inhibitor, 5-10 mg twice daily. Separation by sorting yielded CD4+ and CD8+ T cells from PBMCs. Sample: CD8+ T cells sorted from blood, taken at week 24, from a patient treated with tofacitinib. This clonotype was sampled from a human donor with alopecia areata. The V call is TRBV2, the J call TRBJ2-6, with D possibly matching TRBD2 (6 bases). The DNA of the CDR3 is TGTGCCATAAGATGGGCGGGATTCGTGAGCGGGGCCAACGTCCTGACTTTC. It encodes CAIRWAGFVSGANVLTF.